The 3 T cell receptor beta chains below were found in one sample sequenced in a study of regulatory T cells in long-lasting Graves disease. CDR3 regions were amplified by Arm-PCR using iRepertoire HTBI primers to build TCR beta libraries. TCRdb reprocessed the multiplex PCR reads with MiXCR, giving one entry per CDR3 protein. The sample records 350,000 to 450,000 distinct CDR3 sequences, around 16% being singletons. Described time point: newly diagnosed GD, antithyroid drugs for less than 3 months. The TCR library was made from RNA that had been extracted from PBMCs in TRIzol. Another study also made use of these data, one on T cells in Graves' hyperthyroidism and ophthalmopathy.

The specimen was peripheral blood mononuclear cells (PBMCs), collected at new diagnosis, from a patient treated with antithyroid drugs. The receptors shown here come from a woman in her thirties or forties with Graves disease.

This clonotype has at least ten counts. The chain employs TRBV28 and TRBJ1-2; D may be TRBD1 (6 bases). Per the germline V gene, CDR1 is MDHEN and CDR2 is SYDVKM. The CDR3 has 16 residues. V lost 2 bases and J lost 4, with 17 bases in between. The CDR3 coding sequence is TGTGCCAGCAGTTTACCCCCTGAGACAGGCCCCTATGGCTACACCTTC. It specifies CASSLPPETGPYGYTF.

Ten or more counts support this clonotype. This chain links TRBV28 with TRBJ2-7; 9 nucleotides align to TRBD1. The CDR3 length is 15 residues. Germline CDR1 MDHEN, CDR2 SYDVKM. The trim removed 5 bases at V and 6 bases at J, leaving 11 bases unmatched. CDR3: CASSTNPGQGSEQYF. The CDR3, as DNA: TGTGCCAGCAGTACCAATCCGGGACAGGGAAGCGAGCAGTACTTC. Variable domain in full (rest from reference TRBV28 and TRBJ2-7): DVKVTQSSRYLVKRTGEKVFLECVQDMDHENMFWYRQDPGLGLRLIYFSYDVKMKEKGDIPEGYSVSREKKERFSLILESASTNQTSMYLCASSTNPGQGSEQYFGPGTRLTVT.

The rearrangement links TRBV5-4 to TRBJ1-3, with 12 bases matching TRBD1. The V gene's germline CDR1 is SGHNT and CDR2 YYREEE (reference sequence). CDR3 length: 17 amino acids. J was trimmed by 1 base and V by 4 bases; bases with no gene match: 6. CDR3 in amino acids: CASSVGTGGGSGNTIYF. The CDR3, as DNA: TGTGCCAGCAGCGTCGGGACAGGGGGCGGATCTGGAAACACCATATATTTT.